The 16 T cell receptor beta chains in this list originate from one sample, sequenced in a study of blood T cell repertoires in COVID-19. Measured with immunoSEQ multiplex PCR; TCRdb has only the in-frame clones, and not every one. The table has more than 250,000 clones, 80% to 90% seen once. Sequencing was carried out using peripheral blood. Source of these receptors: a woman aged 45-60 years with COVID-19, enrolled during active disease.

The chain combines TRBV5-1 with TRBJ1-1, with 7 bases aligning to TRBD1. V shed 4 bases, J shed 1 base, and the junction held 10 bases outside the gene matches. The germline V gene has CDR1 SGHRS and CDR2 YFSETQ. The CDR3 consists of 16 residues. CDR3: CASSRTGVGANTEAFF. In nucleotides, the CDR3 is TGCGCCAGCAGCCGTACAGGGGTGGGTGCGAACACTGAAGCTTTCTTT.

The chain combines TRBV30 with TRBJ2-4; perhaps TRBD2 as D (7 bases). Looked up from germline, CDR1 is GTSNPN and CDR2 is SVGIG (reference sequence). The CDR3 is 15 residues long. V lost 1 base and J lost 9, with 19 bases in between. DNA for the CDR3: TGTGCCTGGAGTGGCCCTTCTGGGGAGGGGGTCATTCAGTACTTC. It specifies CAWSGPSGEGVIQYF.

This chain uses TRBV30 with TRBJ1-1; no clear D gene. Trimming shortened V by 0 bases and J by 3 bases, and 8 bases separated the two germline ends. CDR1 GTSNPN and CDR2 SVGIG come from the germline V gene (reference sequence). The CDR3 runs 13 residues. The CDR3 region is CAWSVQPDTEAFF. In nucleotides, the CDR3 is TGTGCCTGGAGTGTACAGCCGGACACTGAAGCTTTCTTT.

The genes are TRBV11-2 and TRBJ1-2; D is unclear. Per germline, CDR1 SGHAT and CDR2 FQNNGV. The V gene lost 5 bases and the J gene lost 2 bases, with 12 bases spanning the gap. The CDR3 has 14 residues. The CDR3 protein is CASSIISSNYGYTF. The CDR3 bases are TGTGCCAGCAGCATTATCTCCTCGAACTATGGCTACACCTTC.

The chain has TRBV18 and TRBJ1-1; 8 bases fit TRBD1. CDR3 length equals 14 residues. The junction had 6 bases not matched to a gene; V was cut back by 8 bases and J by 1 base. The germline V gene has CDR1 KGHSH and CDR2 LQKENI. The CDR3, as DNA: TGTGCCAGCATCCCACAGGGGGGGAACACTGAAGCTTTCTTT. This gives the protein CASIPQGGNTEAFF. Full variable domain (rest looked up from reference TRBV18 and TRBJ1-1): NAGVMQNPRHLVRRRGQEARLRCSPMKGHSHVYWYRQLPEEGLKFMVYLQKENIIDESGMPKERFSAEFPKEGPSILRIQQVVRGDSAAYFCASIPQGGNTEAFFGQGTRLTVV.

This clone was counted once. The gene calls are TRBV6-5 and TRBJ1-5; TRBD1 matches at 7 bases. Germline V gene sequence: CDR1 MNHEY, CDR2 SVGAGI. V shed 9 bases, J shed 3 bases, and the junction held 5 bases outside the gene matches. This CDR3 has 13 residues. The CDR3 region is CASSRGNNQPQHF. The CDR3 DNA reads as TGTGCCAGTTCCAGGGGGAACAATCAGCCCCAGCATTTT.

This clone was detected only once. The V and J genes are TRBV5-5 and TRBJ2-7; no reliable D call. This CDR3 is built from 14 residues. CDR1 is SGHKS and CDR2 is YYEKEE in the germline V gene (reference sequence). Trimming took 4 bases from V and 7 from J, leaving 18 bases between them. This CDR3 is CASSPTGSAPEQYF. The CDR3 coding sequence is TGTGCCAGCAGCCCGACTGGATCCGCCCCGGAGCAGTACTTC. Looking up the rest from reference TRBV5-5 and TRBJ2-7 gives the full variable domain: DAGVTQSPTHLIKTRGQQVTLRCSPISGHKSVSWYQQVLGQGPQFIFQYYEKEERGRGNFPDRFSARQFPNYSSELNVNALLLGDSALYLCASSPTGSAPEQYFGPGTRLTVT.

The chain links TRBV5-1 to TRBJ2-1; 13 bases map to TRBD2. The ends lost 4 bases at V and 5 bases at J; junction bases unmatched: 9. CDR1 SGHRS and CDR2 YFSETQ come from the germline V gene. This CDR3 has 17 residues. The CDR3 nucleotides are TGCGCCAGCAGCCCCCCGGGACTAGCGGGATTGCACAATGAGCAGTTCTTC. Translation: CASSPPGLAGLHNEQFF. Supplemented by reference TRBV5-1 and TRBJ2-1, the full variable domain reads KAGVTQTPRYLIKTRGQQVTLSCSPISGHRSVSWYQQTPGQGLQFLFEYFSETQRNKGNFPGRFSGRQFSNSRSEMNVSTLELGDSALYLCASSPPGLAGLHNEQFFGPGTRLTVL.

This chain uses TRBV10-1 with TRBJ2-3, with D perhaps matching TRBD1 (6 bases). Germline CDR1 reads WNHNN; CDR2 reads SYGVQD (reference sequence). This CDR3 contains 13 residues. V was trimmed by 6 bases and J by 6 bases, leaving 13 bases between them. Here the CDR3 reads CASSLQGADTQYF. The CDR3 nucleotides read TGCGCCAGCAGCCTACAGGGTGCCGATACGCAGTATTTT.

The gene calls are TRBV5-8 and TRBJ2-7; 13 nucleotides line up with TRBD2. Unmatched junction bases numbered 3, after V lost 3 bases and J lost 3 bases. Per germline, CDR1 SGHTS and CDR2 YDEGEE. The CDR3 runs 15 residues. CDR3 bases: TGTGCCAGCAGCTGGGGACTAGCGGGAAGCTACGAGCAGTACTTC. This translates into CASSWGLAGSYEQYF. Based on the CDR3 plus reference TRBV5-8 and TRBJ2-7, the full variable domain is EAGVTQSPTHLIKTRGQQATLRCSPISGHTSVYWYQQALGLGLQFLLWYDEGEERNRGNFPPRFSGRQFPNYSSELNVNALELEDSALYLCASSWGLAGSYEQYFGPGTRLTVT.

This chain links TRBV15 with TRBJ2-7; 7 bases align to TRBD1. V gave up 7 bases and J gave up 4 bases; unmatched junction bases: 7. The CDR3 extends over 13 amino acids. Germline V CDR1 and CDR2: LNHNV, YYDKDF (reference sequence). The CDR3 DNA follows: TGTGCCACCAAATCCGGGACAGAGTACGAGCAGTACTTC. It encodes CATKSGTEYEQYF.

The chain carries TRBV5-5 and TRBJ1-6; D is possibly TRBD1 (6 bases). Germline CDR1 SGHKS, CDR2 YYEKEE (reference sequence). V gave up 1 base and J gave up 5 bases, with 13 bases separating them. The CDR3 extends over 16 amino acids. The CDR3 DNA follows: TGTGCCAGCAGCTTGACCGCGGGGGGCAATAATTCACCCCTCCACTTT. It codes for CASSLTAGGNNSPLHF. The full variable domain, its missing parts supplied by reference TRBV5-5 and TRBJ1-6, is DAGVTQSPTHLIKTRGQQVTLRCSPISGHKSVSWYQQVLGQGPQFIFQYYEKEERGRGNFPDRFSARQFPNYSSELNVNALLLGDSALYLCASSLTAGGNNSPLHFGNGTRLTVT.

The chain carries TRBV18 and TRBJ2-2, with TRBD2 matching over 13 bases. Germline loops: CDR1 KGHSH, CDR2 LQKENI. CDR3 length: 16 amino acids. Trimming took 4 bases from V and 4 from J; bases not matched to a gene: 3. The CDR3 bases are TGTGCCAGCTCACGAGGACTAGCGGGAGTCACCGGGGAGCTGTTTTTT. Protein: CASSRGLAGVTGELFF.

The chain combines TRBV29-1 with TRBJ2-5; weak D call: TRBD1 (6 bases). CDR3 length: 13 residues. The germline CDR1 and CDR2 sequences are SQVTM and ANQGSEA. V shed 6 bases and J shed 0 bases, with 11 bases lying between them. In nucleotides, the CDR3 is TGCAGCGTCGGAGGACAGAACCAAGAGACCCAGTACTTC. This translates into CSVGGQNQETQYF.

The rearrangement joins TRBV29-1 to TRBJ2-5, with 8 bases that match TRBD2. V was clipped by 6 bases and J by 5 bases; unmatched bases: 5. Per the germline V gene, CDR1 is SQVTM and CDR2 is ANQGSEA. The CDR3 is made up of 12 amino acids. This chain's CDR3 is CSVLAGRETQYF. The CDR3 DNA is TGCAGCGTGTTAGCGGGGCGGGAGACCCAGTACTTC. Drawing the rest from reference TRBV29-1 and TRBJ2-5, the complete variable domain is SAVISQKPSRDICQRGTSLTIQCQVDSQVTMMFWYRQQPGQSLTLIATANQGSEATYESGFVIDKFPISRPNLTFSTLTVSNMSPEDSSIYLCSVLAGRETQYFGPGTRLLVL.

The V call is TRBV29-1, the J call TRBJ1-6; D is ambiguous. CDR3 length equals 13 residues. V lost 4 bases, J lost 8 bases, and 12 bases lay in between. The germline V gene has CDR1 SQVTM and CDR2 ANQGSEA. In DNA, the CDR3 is TGCAGCGTTGGGGAGGGTAGGGATTCACCCCTCCACTTT. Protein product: CSVGEGRDSPLHF.